This TCR beta chain appears in the sequencing data of a study of T cell responses to AZD1222 COVID-19 vaccine. Findings and limits, study-wide: After two AZD1222 doses, spike-specific TCR breadth and depth rose versus day 0. Spike-spanning, vaccine-associated CD4 TCRs were dominant at 160-218 and 743-854.

CDR3 length: 13 amino acids. Per the germline V gene, CDR1 is SGDLS and CDR2 is YYNGEE. Trimming cost V 3 bases and J 4 bases, with 7 bases left between them. In the case of this clone: Its antigen is unknown.

Pooling of second doses given at about 4 or about 12 weeks was done. TCRdb's table, derived via immunoSEQ multiplex PCR, lists solely in-frame clones and lacks some. This table has roughly 98,000 clones, about nine tenths appearing once. The rearrangement links TRBV9 to TRBJ2-2, with D perhaps matching TRBD2 (5 bases). The material was peripheral blood, obtained 28 days after the second AZD1222 dose. The source is an adult who received the AZD1222 COVID-19 vaccine. As DNA, the CDR3 is TGTGCCAGCAGCGCCCGGGGCACCGGGGAGCTGTTTTTT. Translation gives CASSARGTGELFF.